This is a list of T cell receptor beta chains from one sample in a study of blood T cell repertoires in COVID-19. Sequencing was performed with immunoSEQ multiplex PCR; in TCRdb, only in-frame clones are kept and a portion is missing. The sample lists some 140,000 clones, about 78% occurring once. Sequenced sample: peripheral blood. The receptor set was obtained from a man in his 60s who had recovered from COVID-19. CDR3s include the opening cysteine and the closing phenylalanine or tryptophan.

v_call: TRBV7-8; cdr3_aa: CASSPEGVAENGYTF
v_call: TRBV5-5; cdr3_aa: CASSLDSAAFSGTPKETQYF
v_call: TRBV19; cdr3_aa: CASSQRGETQYF
v_call: TRBV12-3/TRBV12-4; cdr3_aa: CASSTGMLDTQYF
v_call: TRBV6-6; cdr3_aa: CASSYSQYYEQYF
v_call: TRBV24-1; cdr3_aa: CATSDPTGNQETQYF
v_call: TRBV30; cdr3_aa: CAWSSGTSGSSYNEQFF
v_call: TRBV6-1; cdr3_aa: CASSEAERGGRDTQYF
v_call: TRBV2; cdr3_aa: CASSEAHRLYNEQFF
v_call: TRBV6-2/TRBV6-3; cdr3_aa: CASSSTGTNQPQHF
v_call: TRBV27; cdr3_aa: CASSLSLAPYNEQFF
v_call: TRBV11-2; cdr3_aa: CASSPARDSSEQFF
v_call: TRBV4-1; cdr3_aa: CASSQGLARSSYNEQFF
v_call: TRBV7-8; cdr3_aa: CASRGSGSDTQYF
v_call: TRBV19; cdr3_aa: CASRTGPATNEKLFF
v_call: TRBV5-4; cdr3_aa: CASSLLDGGAYEQYF
v_call: TRBV9; cdr3_aa: CASSVGQGGYEQYF
v_call: TRBV5-1; cdr3_aa: CASSLVSGTGTEAFF
v_call: TRBV7-2; cdr3_aa: CASSLTGGNQPQHF
v_call: TRBV7-3; cdr3_aa: CASSLNPAGAGANVLTF
v_call: TRBV11-3; cdr3_aa: CASSSTSGARRTQYF
v_call: TRBV28; cdr3_aa: CASSFPLASGNTIYF
v_call: TRBV28; cdr3_aa: CASTGTASGYTF
v_call: TRBV19; cdr3_aa: CASSIQGRGGYTF
v_call: TRBV7-2; cdr3_aa: CASSPLGGNTEAFF
v_call: TRBV30; cdr3_aa: CAWGGTDNSPLHF
v_call: TRBV5-8; cdr3_aa: CASSLVGNLNTEAFF
v_call: TRBV19; cdr3_aa: CASTFSGGQPQHF
v_call: TRBV4-3; cdr3_aa: CASSQADRGGNTEAFF
v_call: TRBV9; cdr3_aa: CASSRQGATSAGELFF
v_call: TRBV6-5; cdr3_aa: CAGRDSYNSPLHF